The 14 T cell receptor beta chains below were found in one sample sequenced in a study of Ad26.COV2.S vaccination and SARS-CoV-2 variants. Treatment given: some 20 received Ad26.COV2.S at low or high dose, single or two shots; about 5 received placebo; per-sample allocation not given. The samples date from day 63 after the first vaccine or placebo injection. Assay used: immunoSEQ multiplex PCR; TCRdb lists only in-frame clones, some missing. The sample holds over 400,000 clones, around 92% seen once. The sequencing here drew on peripheral blood, taken in a trial of Ad26.COV2.S vaccine versus placebo. These receptors were taken from a person between 18 and 65 years old who received the Ad26.COV2.S COVID-19 vaccine or a placebo.

This clone has only one observation. The V call is TRBV10-3, the J call TRBJ2-7; no clear D. The CDR3 contains 13 residues. The germline CDR1 and CDR2 sequences are ENHRY and SYGVKD. In DNA form, the CDR3 reads TGTGCTATACAGCTGGAGCAGTCCTACGAGCAGTACTTC. Its translation: CAIQLEQSYEQYF.

V gene TRBV3-1 (or the pseudogene TRBV3-2) combines with J gene TRBJ2-3; possible D gene TRBD2, 5 bases. Germline lookup yields CDR1 LGHDT and CDR2 YNNKEL (reference sequence). V lost 5 bases to trimming and J lost 3 bases, with 12 bases between them. This CDR3 comprises 14 residues. The CDR3, as DNA: TGTGCCAGCAGCACAGCGGTGAAGACAGATACGCAGTATTTT. Protein: CASSTAVKTDTQYF.

The V gene is TRBV5-1, the J gene TRBJ1-1; tentatively, D is TRBD1 (6 bases). This CDR3 has 18 amino acids. The germline V and J ends were trimmed by 3 bases and 1 base, with 22 bases remaining between them. Germline loops: CDR1 SGHRS, CDR2 YFSETQ. The CDR3 DNA is TGCGCCAGCAGCTCTTTGTCGGGGGGCGCCTGGCCGAACACTGAAGCTTTCTTT. Its translation is CASSSLSGGAWPNTEAFF.

The genes are TRBV6-1 and TRBJ2-7, with D possibly being TRBD2 (5 bases). From germline, CDR1 is MNHNS and CDR2 SASEGT. The CDR3 consists of 12 residues. V dropped 3 bases and J dropped 12 bases, with 15 bases sitting between them. The CDR3 nucleotides are TGTGCCAGCAGTGATGAGAGGGCGATGCCGTACTTC. Translation gives CASSDERAMPYF.

The chain employs TRBV23-1 and TRBJ2-5; D uncertain. TRBV23-1 is given ORF status, its function remaining uncertain. Trimming shortened V by 0 bases and J by 5 bases, and 13 bases separated the two germline ends. The CDR3 contains 15 residues. CDR3: CASSQSYDTWETQYF. The CDR3 nucleotides are TGCGCCAGCAGTCAATCCTACGACACTTGGGAGACCCAGTACTTC.

The DNA of the CDR3 is TGCGCCAGCAGTGAGTCCCGGGGGATGAACACTGAAGCTTTCTTT. It codes for CASSESRGMNTEAFF. V is TRBV10-1 and J is TRBJ1-1; TRBD1 might be the D (5 bases). Germline V gene sequence: CDR1 WNHNN, CDR2 SYGVQD (reference sequence). This CDR3 comprises 15 residues. Trimming took 0 bases from V and 0 from J, leaving 8 bases between them.

This clone was recorded only once. This chain uses TRBV7-2 with TRBJ1-6, with TRBD1 matching over 8 bases. This CDR3 comprises 14 residues. Trimming took 3 bases from V and 9 from J; bases not matched to a gene: 4. The germline V gene has CDR1 SGHTA and CDR2 FQGNSA. The CDR3: CASSFRQGFSPLHF. The CDR3 region has the DNA TGTGCCAGCAGCTTCCGACAGGGGTTTTCACCCCTCCACTTT.

The chain links TRBV5-6 to TRBJ1-2; D is uncertain. Germline-derived CDR1 and CDR2 are SGHDT and YYEEEE. This CDR3 region has 15 residues. Trimming cost V 2 bases and J 0 bases, with 11 bases left between them. CDR3 protein: CASSFLVGTNYGYTF. The CDR3, as DNA: TGTGCCAGCAGCTTCCTGGTTGGCACTAACTATGGCTACACCTTC.

This chain joins TRBV3-1 (or the pseudogene TRBV3-2) and TRBJ2-2; D is possibly TRBD1 (6 bases). The CDR3 is 15 residues long. Between the trimmed V and J ends, which lost 4 bases and 0 bases, there was a span of 9 bases. The V gene's germline CDR1 is LGHDT and CDR2 YNNKEL (reference sequence). This chain's CDR3 is CASSPYRANTGELFF. For the CDR3, the DNA is TGTGCCAGCAGCCCGTACAGGGCGAACACCGGGGAGCTGTTTTTT.

V and J are TRBV19 and TRBJ1-1, with D maybe TRBD1 (5 bases). The V end lost 4 bases, the J end lost 3 bases, and 12 bases lay between the germline ends. Per the germline V gene, CDR1 is LNHDA and CDR2 is SQIVND (reference sequence). The CDR3 covers 14 residues. This chain's CDR3 is CASSKLLGHTEAFF. The DNA of the CDR3 is TGTGCCAGTAGTAAGCTGTTGGGGCACACTGAAGCTTTCTTT.

The CDR3 coding sequence is TGTGCCAGCAGTTTAGCCTCAGAGATAAGCAATCAGCCCCAGCATTTT. The encoded protein is CASSLASEISNQPQHF. J is TRBJ1-5 and V is TRBV28; D ambiguous. Germline V gives CDR1 MDHEN, CDR2 SYDVKM. V dropped 2 bases and J dropped 1 base, with 12 bases sitting between them. The CDR3 has 16 residues. Combining the CDR3 with reference TRBV28 and TRBJ1-5 gives the whole variable domain DVKVTQSSRYLVKRTGEKVFLECVQDMDHENMFWYRQDPGLGLRLIYFSYDVKMKEKGDIPEGYSVSREKKERFSLILESASTNQTSMYLCASSLASEISNQPQHFGDGTRLSIL.

The chain employs TRBV9 and TRBJ1-1, with a possible D match to TRBD1 (6 bases). Germline CDR1 reads SGDLS; CDR2 reads YYNGEE. Trimming stripped 4 bases from V and 3 bases from J, with 10 bases between. The CDR3 runs 13 residues. DNA of the CDR3: TGTGCCAGCAGCCCAGGGGCAGACACTGAAGCTTTCTTT. It encodes CASSPGADTEAFF.

This clone was detected a few times. This rearrangement joins TRBV7-2 to TRBJ1-5; D ambiguous. Germline V gene lookup returns CDR1 SGHTA and CDR2 FQGNSA. The V and J ends lost 5 bases and 2 bases respectively, with 10 bases between them. The CDR3 extends over 14 amino acids. The CDR3 is CASSQLRGNQPQHF. Here the CDR3 DNA reads TGTGCCAGCAGCCAGTTGAGGGGCAATCAGCCCCAGCATTTT. Full variable domain (rest looked up from reference TRBV7-2 and TRBJ1-5): GAGVSQSPSNKVTEKGKDVELRCDPISGHTALYWYRQSLGQGLEFLIYFQGNSAPDKSGLPSDRFSAERTGGSVSTLTIQRTQQEDSAVYLCASSQLRGNQPQHFGDGTRLSIL.

The genes are TRBV7-2 and TRBJ2-5, with D possibly TRBD1 on 5 matching bases. V was cut by 1 base and J by 0 bases, with 9 bases left in between. Germline assignment: CDR1 SGHTA and CDR2 FQGNSA. The CDR3 sequence is 15 residues long. The CDR3: CASSLDRTYQETQYF. In DNA, the CDR3 is TGTGCCAGCAGCTTAGACAGGACGTACCAAGAGACCCAGTACTTC.